Listed here are 17 T cell receptor beta chains from one sample, sequenced in a study of T cell responses to AZD1222 COVID-19 vaccine. The repertoire was sequenced with immunoSEQ multiplex PCR; TCRdb's copy has only in-frame clones and lacks some. This sample has 140,000 to 150,000 clones, with around nine tenths found just once. The sequences come from peripheral blood, collected on day 0 of AZD1222 vaccination. The receptors come from an adult in good health.

The chain couples TRBV5-1 to TRBJ1-6, with D maybe TRBD1 (5 bases). The CDR3 sequence is 14 residues long. Trimming removed 4 bases at V and 12 bases at J, with 17 bases between. Looked up from germline, CDR1 is SGHRS and CDR2 is YFSETQ. CDR3 loop: CASSGAGGTEPLHF. The CDR3, as DNA: TGCGCCAGCAGCGGGGCGGGAGGGACGGAACCCCTCCACTTT. Filled out from reference TRBV5-1 and TRBJ1-6, the complete variable domain reads KAGVTQTPRYLIKTRGQQVTLSCSPISGHRSVSWYQQTPGQGLQFLFEYFSETQRNKGNFPGRFSGRQFSNSRSEMNVSTLELGDSALYLCASSGAGGTEPLHFGNGTRLTVT.

V and J are TRBV5-5 and TRBJ1-3; D uncertain. CDR3 length: 16 residues. V was shortened by 0 bases and J by 0 bases, with 10 bases between the two germline ends. Germline V CDR1 and CDR2: SGHKS, YYEKEE (reference sequence). The CDR3 region has the DNA TGTGCCAGCAGCTTGGTGGAACGGAACTCTGGAAACACCATATATTTT. Amino acids: CASSLVERNSGNTIYF.

The J gene is TRBJ2-5, the V gene TRBV5-1, with D tentatively TRBD1 (5 bases). CDR3 length equals 14 residues. Trimming stripped 4 bases from V and 5 bases from J, with 15 bases between. Per germline, CDR1 SGHRS and CDR2 YFSETQ. CDR3 in amino acids: CASSPGGAWETQYF. The CDR3, as DNA: TGCGCCAGCAGCCCAGGTGGGGCATGGGAGACCCAGTACTTC.

The chain links TRBV9 to TRBJ1-6, with D uncertain. V lost 0 bases to trimming and J lost 5 bases, with 9 bases between them. From germline, CDR1 is SGDLS and CDR2 YYNGEE. The CDR3 consists of 15 residues. In nucleotides, the CDR3 is TGTGCCAGCAGCGTAGGCAACATGGATAATTCACCCCTCCACTTT. It is translated as CASSVGNMDNSPLHF.

The rearrangement joins TRBV7-9 to TRBJ1-2, with D maybe TRBD1 (5 bases). The CDR3 runs 12 residues. V gave up 3 bases and J gave up 4 bases, with 6 bases separating them. Per the germline V gene, CDR1 is SEHNR and CDR2 is FQNEAQ (reference sequence). This CDR3 reads CASSLTVYGYTF. The CDR3 DNA follows: TGTGCCAGCAGCTTGACAGTCTATGGCTACACCTTC.

The rearrangement links TRBV3-1 (or the pseudogene TRBV3-2) to TRBJ2-2, with 10 bases identical to TRBD1. Germline V gene sequence: CDR1 LGHDT, CDR2 YNNKEL (reference sequence). Trimming removed 6 bases from V and 4 bases from J; junction bases left unmatched: 5. CDR3 length: 15 residues. CDR3 bases: TGTGCCAGCAGGAGACGACAGGGGGCCACCGGGGAGCTGTTTTTT. Protein: CASRRRQGATGELFF.

The chain recombines TRBV7-3 with TRBJ1-1; unclear D gene. Trimming removed 5 bases at V and 5 bases at J, with 12 bases between. Germline V gives CDR1 SGHTA, CDR2 FQGTGA. The CDR3 is made up of 13 amino acids. CDR3 protein: CASSPGPSTEAFF. The CDR3 nucleotides are TGTGCCAGCAGCCCCGGTCCCTCGACTGAAGCTTTCTTT.

The chain carries TRBV20-1 and TRBJ2-7, with 15 nucleotides matching TRBD2. The trim removed 3 bases at V and 3 bases at J, leaving 15 bases unmatched. From germline, CDR1 is DFQATT and CDR2 SNEGSKA (reference sequence). The CDR3 spans 19 residues. The CDR3, as DNA: TGCAGTGCTAGTAAGCCGGGACTAGCGGGAGGTAAAGTCAACTACGAGCAGTACTTC. It translates to CSASKPGLAGGKVNYEQYF.

This chain connects TRBV19 to TRBJ2-7; D may be TRBD1 (5 bases). Germline values: CDR1 LNHDA, CDR2 SQIVND (reference sequence). The CDR3 has 13 amino acids. V lost 5 bases to trimming and J lost 0 bases, with 8 bases between them. The DNA for the CDR3 is TGTGCCAGTAGTCGACAGAGCTCCTACGAGCAGTACTTC. Translated, it gives CASSRQSSYEQYF.

This rearrangement joins TRBV7-3 to TRBJ2-1; TRBD2 is a possible D gene (5 bases). The CDR3 sequence is 13 residues long. Germline V CDR1 and CDR2: SGHTA, FQGTGA. V was clipped by 4 bases and J by 6 bases, with 10 bases between them. CDR3 in amino acids: CASSSRATNEQFF. CDR3 bases: TGTGCCAGCAGCTCGAGGGCCACCAATGAGCAGTTCTTC.

The chain joins TRBV5-1 to TRBJ2-7, with 9 positions matching TRBD2. This CDR3 region has 18 residues. The junction had 15 bases not matched to a gene; V was cut back by 3 bases and J by 2 bases. Germline V gene lookup returns CDR1 SGHRS and CDR2 YFSETQ. CDR3 sequence reads: CASSSGRLAGSRPYEQYF. The CDR3 DNA follows: TGCGCCAGCAGCTCCGGACGGCTAGCGGGGTCTCGACCCTACGAGCAGTACTTC.

J is TRBJ1-1 and V is TRBV2; D possibly corresponds to TRBD1 (5 bases). Deletions cut 2 bases from V and 6 bases from J, with 16 bases between. Germline CDR1 SNHLY, CDR2 FYNNEI. The CDR3 is 15 amino acids. CDR3 in amino acids: CASSERQGLSAEAFF. The CDR3 region has the DNA TGTGCCAGCAGTGAAAGGCAGGGACTGAGCGCTGAAGCTTTCTTT.

The sample holds one count of this clone. The rearrangement joins TRBV5-6 to TRBJ2-7; 8 bases match TRBD1. This CDR3 comprises 15 residues. Germline CDR1 is SGHDT and CDR2 is YYEEEE. Trimming cost V 4 bases and J 0 bases; bases outside gene matches: 6. This CDR3 is CASSGWTGSSYEQYF. DNA for the CDR3: TGTGCCAGCAGCGGGTGGACAGGGAGCTCCTACGAGCAGTACTTC.

The chain has TRBV2 and TRBJ2-2; D is possibly TRBD1 or TRBD2 (5 bases each). There are 15 residues in the CDR3. Trimming took 4 bases from V and 4 from J, leaving 13 bases between them. Germline-derived CDR1 and CDR2 are SNHLY and FYNNEI. This CDR3 is CASSVSGPATGELFF. CDR3 sequence (DNA): TGTGCCAGCAGTGTCTCGGGGCCCGCCACCGGGGAGCTGTTTTTT.

In its sample, this clone was seen once. No DNA is shown, since the ends of the CDR3 on it are uncertain; the CDR3 is the one TCRdb lists. V usage is TRBV12-5 and J usage is TRBJ1-5. Germline V gives CDR1 LGHNT, CDR2 FRNRAP. Including both end residues, the CDR3 is 15 amino acids long. The CDR3 sequence: CASGFLAADGQPQHF.

The chain has TRBV27 and TRBJ2-7; 11 bases are a match to TRBD1. Losses at the gene ends were 2 bases for V and 6 bases for J; bases not matched to a gene: 6. Germline V CDR1 and CDR2: MNHEY, SMNVEV (reference sequence). The CDR3 contains 15 residues. The CDR3 bases are TGTGCCAGCAGTTTAGGGACAGGGGGGCAAGGCGAGCAGTACTTC. Residues: CASSLGTGGQGEQYF.

V is TRBV6-5 and J is TRBJ2-3; D assignment may be TRBD1 or TRBD2 (7 bases each). Germline loops: CDR1 MNHEY, CDR2 SVGAGI. Trimming removed 2 bases from V and 5 bases from J, with 14 bases in between. The CDR3 is made up of 15 amino acids. The CDR3 reads CASSYREGAEDTQYF. The CDR3 region has the DNA TGTGCCAGCAGTTACAGGGAGGGGGCCGAAGATACGCAGTATTTT.